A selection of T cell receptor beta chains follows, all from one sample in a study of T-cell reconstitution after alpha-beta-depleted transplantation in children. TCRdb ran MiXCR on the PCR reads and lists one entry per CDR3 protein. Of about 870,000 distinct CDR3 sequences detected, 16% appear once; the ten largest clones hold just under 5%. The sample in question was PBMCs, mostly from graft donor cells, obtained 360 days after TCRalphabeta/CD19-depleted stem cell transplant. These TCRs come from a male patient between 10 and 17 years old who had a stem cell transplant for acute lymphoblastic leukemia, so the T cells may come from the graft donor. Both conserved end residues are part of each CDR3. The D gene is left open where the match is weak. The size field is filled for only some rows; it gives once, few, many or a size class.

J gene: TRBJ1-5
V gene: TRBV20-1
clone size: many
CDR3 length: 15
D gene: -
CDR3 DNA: TGCAGTGCTTCACCGATCGAGAGGAGGGTTCAGCCCCAGCATTTT
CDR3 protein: CSASPIERRVQPQHF

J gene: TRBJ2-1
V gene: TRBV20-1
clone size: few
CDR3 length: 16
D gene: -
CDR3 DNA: TGCAGTGCGCGGAGGCCACAGCTCCGAGTGAGAGATGAGCAGTTCTTC
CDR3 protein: CSARRPQLRVRDEQFF

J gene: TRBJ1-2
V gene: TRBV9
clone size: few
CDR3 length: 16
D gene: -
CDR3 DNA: TGTGCCAGCAGCGGTGGAGATTACCAGGGAACCTATGGCTACACCTTC
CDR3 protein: CASSGGDYQGTYGYTF

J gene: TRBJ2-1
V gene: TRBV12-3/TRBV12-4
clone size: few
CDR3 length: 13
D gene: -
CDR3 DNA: TGTGCCATCTCCCCCGGAATGGACAATGAGCAGTTCTTC
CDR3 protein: CAISPGMDNEQFF

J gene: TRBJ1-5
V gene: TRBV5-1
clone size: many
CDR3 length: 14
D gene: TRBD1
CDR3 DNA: TGCGCCAGCAGCTTGGGACAGGGGGAGCAGCCCCAGCATTTT
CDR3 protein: CASSLGQGEQPQHF

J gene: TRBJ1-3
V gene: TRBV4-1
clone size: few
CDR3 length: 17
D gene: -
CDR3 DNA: TGCGCCAGCAGCCAAGAAGGCTTCTCTCTCTCTGGAAACACCATATATTTT
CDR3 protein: CASSQEGFSLSGNTIYF

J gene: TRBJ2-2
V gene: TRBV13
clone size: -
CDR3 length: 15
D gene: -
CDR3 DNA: TGTGCCAGCAGCTTATTGGGCCCCACCACCGGGGAGCTGTTTTTT
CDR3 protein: CASSLLGPTTGELFF

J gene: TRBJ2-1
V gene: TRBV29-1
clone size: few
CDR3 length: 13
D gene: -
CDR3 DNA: TGCAGCGTTGACGGGAGAGACGACAATGAGCAGTTCTTC
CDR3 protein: CSVDGRDDNEQFF

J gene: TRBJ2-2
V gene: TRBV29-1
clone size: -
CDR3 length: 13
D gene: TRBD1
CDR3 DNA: TGCAGCGTCCGTCGGGACAGCACCGGGGAGCTGTTTTTT
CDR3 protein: CSVRRDSTGELFF

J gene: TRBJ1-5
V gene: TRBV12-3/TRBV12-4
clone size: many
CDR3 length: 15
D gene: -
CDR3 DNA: TGTGCCAGCAGTCCTCAGGGAAGCTGGGATCAGCCCCAGCATTTT
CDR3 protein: CASSPQGSWDQPQHF

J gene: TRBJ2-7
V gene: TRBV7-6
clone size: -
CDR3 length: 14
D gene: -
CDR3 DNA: TGTGCCAGCAGCTTGGACCCTGACATAGGCGAGCAGTACTTC
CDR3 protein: CASSLDPDIGEQYF

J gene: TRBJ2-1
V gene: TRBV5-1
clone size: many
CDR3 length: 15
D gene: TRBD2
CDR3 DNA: TGCGCCAGCAGCCAACTAGCGGAGCCCTACAATGAGCAGTTCTTC
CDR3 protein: CASSQLAEPYNEQFF

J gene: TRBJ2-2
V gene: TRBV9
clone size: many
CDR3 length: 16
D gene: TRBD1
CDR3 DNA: TGTGCCAGCAGCCCCTGGGACAGGGGGAGCACCGGGGAGCTGTTTTTT
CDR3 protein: CASSPWDRGSTGELFF

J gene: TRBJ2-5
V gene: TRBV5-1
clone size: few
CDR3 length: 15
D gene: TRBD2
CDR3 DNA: TGCGCCAGCCTACTGGGACTAGCGGTCCAAGAGACCCAGTACTTC
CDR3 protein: CASLLGLAVQETQYF

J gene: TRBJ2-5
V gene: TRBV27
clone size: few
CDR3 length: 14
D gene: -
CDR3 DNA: TGTGCCAGCAGTTCCTACGGGCCCCGAGAGACCCAGTACTTC
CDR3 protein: CASSSYGPRETQYF

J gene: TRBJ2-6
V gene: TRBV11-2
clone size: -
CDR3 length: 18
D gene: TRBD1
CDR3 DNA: TGTGCCAGCAGAGTTCCGGGACAGCTTTCCTCTGGGGCCAACGTCCTGACTTTC
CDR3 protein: CASRVPGQLSSGANVLTF

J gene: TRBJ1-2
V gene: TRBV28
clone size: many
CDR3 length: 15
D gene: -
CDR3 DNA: TGTGCCAGCAGTTTTAAGGAGGGCCTCTACTATCGCTACACCTTC
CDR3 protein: CASSFKEGLYYRYTF

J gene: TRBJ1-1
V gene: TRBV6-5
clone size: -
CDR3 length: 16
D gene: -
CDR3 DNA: TGTGCCAGCAGTTATGAAACAGGTGACATGAACACTGAAGCTTTCTTT
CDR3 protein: CASSYETGDMNTEAFF

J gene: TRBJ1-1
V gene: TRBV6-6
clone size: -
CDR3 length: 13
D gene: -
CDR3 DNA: TGTGCCAGCAGTTCGTCTAGGGTGGGCGAAGCTTTCTTT
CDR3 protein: CASSSSRVGEAFF

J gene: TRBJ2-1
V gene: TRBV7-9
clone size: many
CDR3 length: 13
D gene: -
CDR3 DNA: TGTGCCAGCAGCCTACCCCCGTCCCATGAGCAGTTCTTC
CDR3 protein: CASSLPPSHEQFF